A selection of T cell receptor beta chains follows, all from one sample in a study of blood T cells in healthy people across ages. A single record per CDR3 protein comes from TCRdb applying MiXCR to the 5' RACE reads. The top ten hold roughly 24% of the sample, which has around 2 million distinct CDR3 sequences, roughly two fifths seen once. Sequencing used blood. The receptors originated from a human donor in good health. The CDR3 runs from the conserved cysteine through the conserved F or W. The D gene is left open where the match is weak. Clone sizes are given selectively: once, few, many, or a class where the clone is expanded.

V gene	D gene	clone size	J gene	CDR3 protein	CDR3 DNA
TRBV29-1	NA	many	TRBJ2-7	CSVPSDRVDEQYF	TGCAGCGTCCCTAGCGACAGGGTCGACGAGCAGTACTTC
TRBV7-6	TRBD1	NA	TRBJ1-2	CASSRDSSDYGYTF	TGTGCCAGCAGCCGGGACAGCTCCGACTATGGCTACACCTTC
TRBV24-1	TRBD2	NA	TRBJ2-1	CATSGTSGGRGDEQFF	TGTGCCACCAGTGGAACTAGCGGGGGCCGGGGCGATGAGCAGTTCTTC
TRBV5-6	NA	few	TRBJ2-1	CASSPPAGWGTYNEQFF	TGTGCCAGCAGCCCGCCGGCCGGGTGGGGTACCTACAATGAGCAGTTCTTC
TRBV10-3	NA	few	TRBJ1-2	CAISEAGADYGYTF	TGTGCCATCAGTGAAGCGGGGGCCGACTATGGCTACACCTTC
TRBV6-2/TRBV6-3	TRBD1	NA	TRBJ2-1	CASSYILGQGKYNEQFF	TGTGCCAGCAGTTACATCCTGGGACAGGGAAAGTACAATGAGCAGTTCTTC
TRBV4-3	NA	NA	TRBJ1-1	CASSRLGTLRGTEAFF	TGCGCCAGCAGCCGGCTGGGCACCCTAAGGGGCACTGAAGCTTTCTTT
TRBV10-3	TRBD1	NA	TRBJ1-2	CAITDHGQGRANYGYTF	TGTGCCATCACCGACCATGGACAGGGGCGAGCTAACTATGGCTACACCTTC
TRBV12-3/TRBV12-4	TRBD1	NA	TRBJ1-1	CASSNGTANTEAFF	TGTGCCAGCAGTAATGGGACAGCGAACACTGAAGCTTTCTTT
TRBV28	NA	NA	TRBJ2-5	CASSRLGATETQYF	TGTGCCAGCAGTCGCCTAGGGGCGACGGAGACCCAGTACTTC
TRBV20-1	TRBD1	few	TRBJ1-4	CSATPTGMTEKLFF	TGCAGTGCGACACCGACAGGGATGACTGAAAAACTGTTTTTT
TRBV5-5	NA	few	TRBJ2-7	CASSLYYSYEQYF	TGTGCCAGCAGCCTCTATTACTCCTACGAGCAGTACTTC
TRBV9	NA	NA	TRBJ1-5	CASSVEESQPQHF	TGTGCCAGCAGCGTAGAGGAAAGCCAGCCCCAGCATTTT
TRBV7-2	NA	NA	TRBJ1-1	CASSPRVGLEAFF	TGTGCCAGCAGCCCACGAGTTGGTCTTGAAGCTTTCTTT
TRBV20-1	TRBD1	NA	TRBJ1-4	CSAEGASEKLFF	TGCAGTGCTGAGGGGGCGAGTGAAAAACTGTTTTTT
TRBV27	NA	few	TRBJ2-6	CASSLVLGTGANVLTF	TGTGCCAGCAGTTTAGTTTTGGGGACTGGGGCCAACGTCCTGACTTTC